A single TCR beta chain is shown here with its context. The antigen remains unidentified. The data were obtained in a study of OX40 agonist ivuxolimab in advanced cancers. Study background: Given to patients was ivuxolimab, an agonistic anti-OX40 (CD134) antibody.

Only in-frame clones appear in the TCRdb table, and some are missing; sequencing was by immunoSEQ multiplex PCR. This sample has roughly 61,000 clones, with 90% to 95% found just once. Collection of blood occurred at baseline, at cycle 4 day 1, and at cycle 7 day 1. Study-wide results and caveats: Among the nonresponders, some also had low normalized T-cell clonal expansion. Partial responders treated at 0.1-3.0 mg/kg exhibited clonal expansion among the lowest measured.

This sequence was found in an adult with an advanced solid tumor such as melanoma, head and neck, liver or kidney cancer. Sequences were derived from CD4+ or CD8+ T cells sorted from blood, sampled in a trial of the OX40 agonist ivuxolimab.

CDR3 in amino acids: CASSSQGITSYEQYF. As DNA, the CDR3 is TGCGCCAGCAGTTCACAGGGGATTACCTCCTACGAGCAGTACTTC. The V call is TRBV5-1, the J call TRBJ2-7; 7 bases match TRBD1. Germline lookup yields CDR1 SGHRS and CDR2 YFSETQ. The CDR3 is made up of 15 amino acids. With V trimmed by 5 bases and J by 0 bases, 8 bases remained unmatched.